A single sample gave rise to the 27 T cell receptor beta chains below, sequenced in a study of T-cell reconstitution after alpha-beta-depleted transplantation in children. Unique molecular identifiers were incorporated when the TCRbeta library was constructed. MiXCR, applied by TCRdb to the PCR reads, yields one record per CDR3 protein. Of around 230,000 distinct CDR3 sequences in the sample, approximately 15% were seen once. Sequencing was performed on PBMCs, mostly from graft donor cells, taken 360 days after TCRalphabeta/CD19-depleted stem cell transplant. The receptors stem from a male patient aged 2-10 years who had a stem cell transplant for acute lymphoblastic leukemia, so the T cells may come from the graft donor.

This chain links TRBV29-1 with TRBJ2-7; maybe TRBD2 (5 bases). The CDR3 runs 13 residues. Trimming took off 3 bases at V and 1 base at J, with 10 bases between the two ends. CDR1 is SQVTM and CDR2 is ANQGSEA in the germline V gene. In nucleotides, the CDR3 is TGCAGCGTTGATAGCGCCGGATCCTACGAGCAGTACTTC. This sequence encodes CSVDSAGSYEQYF.

This chain links TRBV7-2 with TRBJ2-5; no firm D call. The V end was cut by 1 base, the J end by 9 bases, with 15 bases between. CDR1 and CDR2 from the germline V gene are SGHTA and FQGNSA. The CDR3 is made up of 14 amino acids. The CDR3 coding sequence is TGTGCCAGCAGCTTAGGAGAGGTGGATATGGCCCAGTACTTC. Translated: CASSLGEVDMAQYF. The full variable domain, in which reference TRBV7-2 and TRBJ2-5 provide the parts outside the CDR3, is GAGVSQSPSNKVTEKGKDVELRCDPISGHTALYWYRQSLGQGLEFLIYFQGNSAPDKSGLPSDRFSAERTGGSVSTLTIQRTQQEDSAVYLCASSLGEVDMAQYFGPGTRLLVL.

This clonotype showed up just a few times. This chain links TRBV7-8 with TRBJ2-7; weak D call: TRBD2 (6 bases). Germline CDR1 and CDR2: SGHVS and FQNEAQ. The CDR3 spans 16 residues. Between the trimmed V and J ends, which lost 5 bases and 0 bases, there was a span of 17 bases. The CDR3 protein is CASSGGTEAFSYEQYF. CDR3 sequence (DNA): TGTGCCAGCAGCGGCGGGACTGAAGCCTTCTCCTACGAGCAGTACTTC.

V and J are TRBV12-3 or TRBV12-4 and TRBJ2-3; TRBD1 aligns across 7 bases. This CDR3 region has 15 residues. The trim removed 6 bases at V and 3 bases at J, leaving 9 bases unmatched. DNA of the CDR3: TGTGCCAGCAGCTCAGGACAGGTTGTAACAGATACGCAGTATTTT. It translates to CASSSGQVVTDTQYF.

The V gene is TRBV29-1, the J gene TRBJ1-1, with TRBD1 matching 10 bases. CDR3 size: 13 residues. Losses at the gene ends were 4 bases for V and 8 bases for J; bases not matched to a gene: 7. CDR1 SQVTM and CDR2 ANQGSEA come from the germline V gene. DNA for the CDR3: TGCAGCGTTGGAGGGGGACAGGGGCGGGAAGCTTTCTTT. Protein sequence: CSVGGGQGREAFF.

This clonotype turned up a few times. The chain couples TRBV20-1 to TRBJ1-4, with TRBD1 matching over 9 bases. Germline CDR1 is DFQATT and CDR2 is SNEGSKA (reference sequence). The CDR3 sequence is 18 residues long. Trimming at V came to 1 base and at J to 1 base, leaving 10 bases not matched to a gene. CDR3 protein: CSARAGQGSHGTNEKLFF. The DNA for the CDR3 is TGCAGTGCTAGAGCTGGACAGGGGAGCCACGGAACTAATGAAAAACTGTTTTTT.

The V and J genes are TRBV18 and TRBJ2-3, with TRBD2 matching over 8 bases. CDR3 size: 16 residues. V lost 1 base to trimming and J lost 2 bases; unmatched junction nucleotides: 5. Germline V gene lookup returns CDR1 KGHSH and CDR2 LQKENI. CDR3 DNA: TGTGCCAGCTCACCACGAGAACTAGCGGACACAGATACGCAGTATTTT. Its protein is CASSPRELADTDTQYF.

This clonotype was observed a few times. The chain couples TRBV24-1 to TRBJ1-1; D is uncertain. V shed 6 bases and J shed 1 base, with 5 bases lying between them. The CDR3 spans 12 residues. Germline V gene lookup returns CDR1 KGHDR and CDR2 SFDVKD. The DNA of the CDR3 is TGTGCCACCAGTTACGGGAACACTGAAGCTTTCTTT. Translated: CATSYGNTEAFF.

The chain has TRBV2 and TRBJ2-7; D is uncertain. Germline CDR1 is SNHLY and CDR2 is FYNNEI. This CDR3 contains 11 residues. V lost 7 bases and J lost 2, with 6 bases in between. The CDR3 nucleotides are TGTGCCAGCATGCTCCCCTACGAGCAGTACTTC. Its translation is CASMLPYEQYF.

The rearrangement links TRBV20-1 to TRBJ2-5; D may be TRBD2 (5 bases). Trimming pared 1 base from V and 5 bases from J, leaving 29 bases between. The CDR3 contains 19 residues. The V gene's germline CDR1 is DFQATT and CDR2 SNEGSKA (reference sequence). CDR3 amino acids: CSARGGQPRTGSSSETQYF. For the CDR3, the DNA is TGCAGTGCTAGAGGTGGCCAACCGCGGACGGGGTCTTCATCGGAGACCCAGTACTTC.

With respect to this clonotype: One junction end disagrees with the germline gene, perhaps due to a read error. The rearrangement links TRBV7-9 to TRBJ2-7, with D uncertain. This CDR3 comprises 12 residues. Looked up from germline, CDR1 is SEHNR and CDR2 is FQNEAQ (reference sequence). As DNA, the CDR3 is TGTGACAGCAGCTTAGGCCCCTACGAGCAGTACTTC. It codes for CDSSLGPYEQYF.

The rearrangement links TRBV3-1 to TRBJ2-7; maybe TRBD2 (6 bases). This CDR3 has 16 amino acids. Germline V gene data show CDR1 as LGHDT and CDR2 as YNNKEL (reference sequence). V was trimmed by 0 bases and J by 0 bases, leaving 12 bases between them. The CDR3 loop is CASSQEGGGVSYEQYF. CDR3 DNA sequence: TGTGCCAGCAGCCAAGAAGGCGGCGGGGTCTCCTACGAGCAGTACTTC.

This clonotype was seen more than once but under ten times. The rearrangement links TRBV7-9 to TRBJ2-3, with D perhaps TRBD1 (5 bases). The CDR3 runs to 14 residues. Trimming took 2 bases from V and 1 from J, leaving 7 bases between them. Looked up from germline, CDR1 is SEHNR and CDR2 is FQNEAQ (reference sequence). The CDR3 spells CASSLTTGTDTQYF. The CDR3 DNA is TGTGCCAGCAGCTTAACGACAGGCACAGATACGCAGTATTTT.

The J gene is TRBJ2-7, the V gene TRBV7-2; 7 bases match TRBD1. The junction had 7 bases not matched to a gene; V was cut back by 0 bases and J by 5 bases. This CDR3 contains 15 residues. The germline CDR1 and CDR2 sequences are SGHTA and FQGNSA. CDR3 nucleotides: TGTGCCAGCAGCTTAGCGCTCCAGGGGGTTAACGAGCAGTACTTC. As protein: CASSLALQGVNEQYF.

This clonotype has at least ten counts. The chain recombines TRBV12-3 or TRBV12-4 with TRBJ1-5; D remains ambiguous. Trimming cost V 6 bases and J 3 bases, with 12 bases left between them. This CDR3 contains 14 residues. The CDR3 loop is CASRLGRDNQPQHF. The CDR3 DNA is TGTGCCAGCAGATTGGGGAGGGACAATCAGCCCCAGCATTTT.

Remarks on this clonotype: An end of the junction differs from the germline gene, which may be a read error. The chain has TRBV7-6 and TRBJ2-7, with D possibly being TRBD2 (5 bases). This CDR3 has 16 residues. The germline V gene encodes CDR1 SGHVS and CDR2 FNYEAQ. CDR3 sequence (DNA): TGTGCCAGCAGTTTAGAACTCTCGTGGGTGGGGAGCGAGCAGTACTTC. Amino acids: CASSLELSWVGSEQYF.

The sample holds a few counts of this clonotype. The chain couples TRBV20-1 to TRBJ2-2; 8 bases are a match to TRBD1. With V trimmed by 4 bases and J by 6 bases, 7 bases remained unmatched. Germline V gene lookup returns CDR1 DFQATT and CDR2 SNEGSKA (reference sequence). The CDR3 spans 14 residues. CDR3 DNA sequence: TGCAGTGCTACCGGGACAGGATTTCCCGGGGAGCTGTTTTTT. Translating gives CSATGTGFPGELFF.

This clonotype turned up a few times. V is TRBV9 and J is TRBJ2-3, with 10 bases matching TRBD2. V was pared by 4 bases and J by 5 bases, with 10 bases of the junction left unmatched. Germline assignment: CDR1 SGDLS and CDR2 YYNGEE. There are 16 residues in the CDR3. The CDR3 DNA follows: TGTGCCAGCAGCCAACTAGCGGGGCTAAGACGAGATACGCAGTATTTT. Its protein product is CASSQLAGLRRDTQYF.

V usage is TRBV5-5 and J usage is TRBJ2-2; 12 bases fit TRBD1. This CDR3 has 16 residues. In germline, CDR1 is SGHKS, CDR2 YYEKEE (reference sequence). Trimming at V came to 6 bases and at J to 4 bases, leaving 7 bases not matched to a gene. The CDR3 spells CASTTGQGASTGELFF. CDR3 coding DNA: TGTGCCAGCACCACGGGACAGGGGGCGAGCACCGGGGAGCTGTTTTTT.

This clonotype turned up a few times. The chain uses TRBV7-9 and TRBJ2-3; TRBD2 agrees at 9 bases. With 5 bases clipped from V and 0 bases from J, the junction kept 6 bases outside the gene matches. Germline V gives CDR1 SEHNR, CDR2 FQNEAQ (reference sequence). The CDR3 sequence is 16 residues long. DNA of the CDR3: TGTGCCAGCAGCCCAGGGACTAGCTCTAGCACAGATACGCAGTATTTT. Translated, it gives CASSPGTSSSTDTQYF.

The chain has TRBV7-2 and TRBJ2-3; 10 positions agree with TRBD2. Per germline, CDR1 SGHTA and CDR2 FQGNSA. The CDR3 runs 16 residues. Unmatched junction bases numbered 5, after V lost 1 base and J lost 4 bases. The CDR3 here is CASSLGSGGWADTQYF. The CDR3, as DNA: TGTGCCAGCAGCTTAGGTAGCGGGGGGTGGGCAGATACGCAGTATTTT.

The V call is TRBV28, the J call TRBJ1-2, with 7 bases identical to TRBD1. The ends lost 3 bases at V and 4 bases at J; junction bases unmatched: 5. Per germline, CDR1 MDHEN and CDR2 SYDVKM. The CDR3 consists of 14 residues. Written as DNA, the CDR3 is TGTGCCAGCAGTTTGACAGGGCCAGCCTATGGCTACACCTTC. It is translated as CASSLTGPAYGYTF.

This clonotype showed up just a few times. This sequence joins TRBV27 and TRBJ2-3; D is unresolved. This CDR3 is 17 amino acids long. Germline V gene data show CDR1 as MNHEY and CDR2 as SMNVEV (reference sequence). The V end was cut by 1 base, the J end by 0 bases, with 14 bases between. The CDR3 bases are TGTGCCAGCAGTTTATATCGGTGGTACAGCAGCACAGATACGCAGTATTTT. Its protein product is CASSLYRWYSSTDTQYF.

The chain links TRBV29-1 to TRBJ2-7; 7 bases agree with TRBD1. CDR3 length: 15 amino acids. The V gene's germline CDR1 is SQVTM and CDR2 ANQGSEA. V was pared by 4 bases and J by 2 bases, with 11 bases of the junction left unmatched. The CDR3 loop is CSVGGNRGSPYEQYF. CDR3 nucleotide sequence: TGCAGCGTTGGGGGCAACAGGGGATCCCCCTACGAGCAGTACTTC.

This clonotype was detected only a few times. The J gene is TRBJ1-5, the V gene TRBV7-2; 10 bases are shared with TRBD1. From germline, CDR1 is SGHTA and CDR2 FQGNSA. The V and J ends lost 5 bases and 1 base, in that order; junction bases with no gene match: 8. This CDR3 has 17 amino acids. The CDR3 bases are TGTGCCAGCAGCGGACCCGGGACAGGGGTGAGCAATCAGCCCCAGCATTTT. Translating gives CASSGPGTGVSNQPQHF.

The chain uses TRBV6-5 and TRBJ1-1, with 8 bases fitting TRBD1. Trimming removed 8 bases from V and 3 bases from J; junction bases left unmatched: 11. This CDR3 is 15 amino acids long. The germline CDR1 and CDR2 sequences are MNHEY and SVGAGI. CDR3 residues: CASSDLTGGHTEAFF. CDR3 coding DNA: TGTGCCAGCTCCGACCTCACAGGGGGTCACACTGAAGCTTTCTTT.

The gene calls are TRBV30 and TRBJ2-3; 15 bases are shared with TRBD2. The CDR3 is 17 residues long. V gave up 7 bases and J gave up 6 bases; unmatched junction bases: 14. In germline, CDR1 is GTSNPN, CDR2 SVGIG (reference sequence). Here the CDR3 DNA reads TGTGCCTTAAACCCCGGGACTAGCGGGGGGATCGAGGATACGCAGTATTTT. Protein sequence: CALNPGTSGGIEDTQYF.